Listed here are 8 T cell receptor beta chains from one sample, sequenced in a study of shared clonotypes between healthy human individuals. Assay used: immunoSEQ multiplex PCR; TCRdb lists only in-frame clones, some missing. The sample records over a million clones, under 80% being singletons. Sequenced material: memory CD4+ T cells sorted from blood. Specified subset: CD45RA-negative fraction. These receptor sequences come from a man between 18 and 35 years old in good health.

In its sample, this clone was seen once. This chain uses TRBV2 with TRBJ1-1; D is undetermined. The germline V gene encodes CDR1 SNHLY and CDR2 FYNNEI. The CDR3 extends over 11 amino acids. The germline V and J ends were trimmed by 8 bases and 1 base, with 5 bases remaining between them. This chain's CDR3 is CASHRNTEAFF. As DNA, the CDR3 is TGTGCCAGCCACAGGAACACTGAAGCTTTCTTT.

The chain employs TRBV10-3 and TRBJ2-7; D not certain. This CDR3 has 15 residues. Germline V gene sequence: CDR1 ENHRY, CDR2 SYGVKD. V lost 0 bases and J 3 bases, leaving 12 bases between the germline ends. CDR3 DNA: TGTGCCATCAGTGAGTCGGTAGGGATCTACTACGAGCAGTACTTC. This gives the protein CAISESVGIYYEQYF.

The genes are TRBV10-1 and TRBJ2-7; D may be TRBD2 (6 bases). V lost 0 bases and J 5 bases, leaving 11 bases between the germline ends. Germline CDR1 and CDR2: WNHNN and SYGVQD (reference sequence). This CDR3 is 14 amino acids long. CDR3 DNA sequence: TGCGCCAGCAGTGAGTCGCCGCTAGCGCACGAGCAGTACTTC. Translating it yields CASSESPLAHEQYF.

Note on this clone: Within the sample, other DNA sequences also encode this same CDR3. The chain combines TRBV18 with TRBJ2-3; D unresolved. V lost 2 bases and J lost 6, with 3 bases in between. The CDR3 contains 11 residues. The germline V gene encodes CDR1 KGHSH and CDR2 LQKENI. For the CDR3, the DNA is TGTGCCAGCTCACCATCCGATACGCAGTATTTT. Amino acids: CASSPSDTQYF.

The chain combines TRBV15 with TRBJ2-2; D could derive from TRBD1 or TRBD2 (5 bases each). Trimming took off 1 base at V and 5 bases at J, with 8 bases between the two ends. The germline V gene has CDR1 LNHNV and CDR2 YYDKDF (reference sequence). The CDR3 consists of 14 residues. The CDR3: CATSRAGTTGELFF. The CDR3 DNA sequence: TGTGCCACCAGCAGAGCGGGGACGACCGGGGAGCTGTTTTTT. The whole variable domain, remainder taken from reference TRBV15 and TRBJ2-2, is DAMVIQNPRYQVTQFGKPVTLSCSQTLNHNVMYWYQQKSSQAPKLLFHYYDKDFNNEADTPDNFQSRRPNTSFCFLDIRSPGLGDTAMYLCATSRAGTTGELFFGEGSRLTVL.

The chain carries TRBV27 and TRBJ1-1; D unresolved. The V end lost 8 bases, the J end lost 11 bases, and 18 bases lay between the germline ends. This CDR3 spans 12 amino acids. Germline CDR1 MNHEY, CDR2 SMNVEV (reference sequence). In DNA form, the CDR3 reads TGTGCCAGCTCCCCTCTCGGGGAGGTCGCTTTCTTT. Translating it yields CASSPLGEVAFF.

The chain couples TRBV5-1 to TRBJ2-5; the D gene is possibly TRBD2 (5 bases). Trimming removed 0 bases from V and 2 bases from J, with 20 bases in between. Germline CDR1 and CDR2: SGHRS and YFSETQ. The CDR3 length is 18 residues. The CDR3 protein is CASSLARSSLRTQETQYF. CDR3 bases: TGCGCCAGCAGCTTGGCCCGGTCTTCACTCCGGACTCAAGAGACCCAGTACTTC.

The rearrangement joins TRBV9 to TRBJ1-4; no definite D call. CDR1 SGDLS and CDR2 YYNGEE come from the germline V gene. There are 15 residues in the CDR3. V lost 0 bases and J 8 bases, leaving 14 bases between the germline ends. The CDR3 DNA sequence: TGTGCCAGCAGCGTAGAGGGTCGATCCTCAGAAAAACTGTTTTTT. Its translation is CASSVEGRSSEKLFF. The whole variable domain, filled in from reference TRBV9 and TRBJ1-4, reads DSGVTQTPKHLITATGQRVTLRCSPRSGDLSVYWYQQSLDQGLQFLIQYYNGEERAKGNILERFSAQQFPDLHSELNLSSLELGDSALYFCASSVEGRSSEKLFFGSGTQLSVL.